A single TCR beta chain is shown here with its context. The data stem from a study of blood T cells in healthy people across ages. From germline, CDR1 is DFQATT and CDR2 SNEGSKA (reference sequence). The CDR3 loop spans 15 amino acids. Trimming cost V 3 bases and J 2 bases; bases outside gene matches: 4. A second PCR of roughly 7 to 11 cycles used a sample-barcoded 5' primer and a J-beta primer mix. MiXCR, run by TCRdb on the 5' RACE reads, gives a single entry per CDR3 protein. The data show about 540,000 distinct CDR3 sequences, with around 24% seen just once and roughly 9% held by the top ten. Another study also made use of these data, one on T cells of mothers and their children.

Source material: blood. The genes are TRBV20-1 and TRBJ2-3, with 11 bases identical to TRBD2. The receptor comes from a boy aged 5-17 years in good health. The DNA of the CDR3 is TGCAGTGCTAGGGGACTAGCGGACTTCACAGATACGCAGTATTTT. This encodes CSARGLADFTDTQYF.